This is a list of T cell receptor beta chains from one sample in a study of T cell changes during pregnancy in multiple sclerosis. TCRdb's copy holds only in-frame clones and misses some; the assay was immunoSEQ multiplex PCR. The sample gives fewer than 95,000 clones, 85% to 95% of which show up once; over 3.5% is in the top ten. The sample in question was peripheral blood, obtained in the first trimester of pregnancy. These receptors were taken from a female donor with multiple sclerosis, enrolled in a pregnancy study. Both conserved end residues are part of each CDR3. Each record gives: J gene, CDR3 length, D gene, clone size, V gene, CDR3 protein, CDR3 DNA. The D gene is left open where the match is weak. Size values are once, few and many counts, or a class for expanded clones, and some rows have none.

J: TRBJ2-7
length: 15
D: TRBD1
size: once
V: TRBV27
CDR3: CASSPAGTGTGEQYF
DNA: TGTGCCAGCAGCCCCGCCGGGACAGGGACAGGCGAGCAGTACTTC

J: TRBJ1-1
length: 12
D: .
size: .
V: TRBV2
CDR3: CATTGSDTEAFF
DNA: TGTGCCACCACCGGGTCAGACACTGAAGCTTTCTTT

J: TRBJ1-1
length: 17
D: TRBD1
size: .
V: TRBV19
CDR3: CASRKRLGTGGNTEAFF
DNA: TGTGCCAGTAGGAAGCGGCTTGGGACAGGGGGGAACACTGAAGCTTTCTTT

J: TRBJ1-1
length: 14
D: .
size: .
V: TRBV9
CDR3: CASSVDSVNTEAFF
DNA: TGTGCCAGCAGCGTCGACAGCGTGAACACTGAAGCTTTCTTT

J: TRBJ2-3
length: 16
D: .
size: .
V: TRBV7-9
CDR3: CASSPSRTLSTDTQYF
DNA: TGTGCCAGCAGCCCCTCTAGGACACTGAGCACAGATACGCAGTATTTT

J: TRBJ2-3
length: 14
D: .
size: .
V: TRBV25-1
CDR3: CASSLGLGTDTQYF
DNA: TGTGCCAGCAGCCTTGGACTCGGCACAGATACGCAGTATTTT

J: TRBJ2-7
length: 12
D: .
size: .
V: TRBV6-5
CDR3: CASSYSAGEQYF
DNA: TGTGCCAGCAGTTACTCCGCCGGCGAGCAGTACTTC

J: TRBJ2-1
length: 15
D: TRBD2
size: .
V: TRBV5-4
CDR3: CASRLGGALINEQFF
DNA: TGTGCCAGCAGGCTGGGAGGGGCCTTAATCAATGAGCAGTTCTTC

J: TRBJ1-5
length: 10
D: .
size: .
V: TRBV7-9
CDR3: CASKAEPQHF
DNA: TGTGCCAGCAAGGCGGAACCCCAGCATTTT

J: TRBJ2-1
length: 16
D: .
size: .
V: TRBV7-3
CDR3: CASSLIADHSYNEQFF
DNA: TGTGCCAGCAGCTTAATAGCGGACCACTCCTACAATGAGCAGTTCTTC

J: TRBJ1-2
length: 12
D: .
size: .
V: TRBV29-1
CDR3: CSVDELGGDLFF
DNA: TGCAGCGTTGATGAATTAGGCGGGGACCTCTTCTTC

J: TRBJ2-3
length: 16
D: .
size: .
V: TRBV2
CDR3: CASSEGHLESTDTQYF
DNA: TGTGCCAGCAGTGAAGGTCATTTAGAGAGCACAGATACGCAGTATTTT

J: TRBJ2-1
length: 17
D: TRBD2
size: .
V: TRBV19
CDR3: CASSRRLGTSYVNEQFF
DNA: TGTGCCAGTAGTAGGCGATTAGGGACTAGCTATGTCAATGAGCAGTTCTTC

J: TRBJ1-2
length: 14
D: TRBD1
size: once
V: TRBV15
CDR3: CATSSLTGGLGYTF
DNA: TGTGCCACCAGCAGCCTTACAGGGGGCCTAGGCTACACCTTC

J: TRBJ1-5
length: 17
D: .
size: .
V: TRBV4-1
CDR3: CASSQALPTALNQPQHF
DNA: TGCGCCAGCAGCCAAGCCCTACCGACAGCTCTCAATCAGCCCCAGCATTTT

J: TRBJ2-1
length: 14
D: TRBD1
size: .
V: TRBV19
CDR3: CASSIGDRVNEQFF
DNA: TGTGCCAGTAGTATAGGGGACAGGGTAAATGAGCAGTTCTTC

J: TRBJ1-3
length: 16
D: TRBD1
size: .
V: TRBV6-5
CDR3: CASSLSTGAAGNTIYF
DNA: TGTGCCAGCAGTTTGTCGACAGGGGCGGCTGGAAACACCATATATTTT

J: TRBJ1-5
length: 16
D: .
size: .
V: TRBV7-6
CDR3: CASSLASGTGNQPQHF
DNA: TGTGCCAGCAGCTTAGCGAGTGGAACAGGCAATCAGCCCCAGCATTTT

J: TRBJ1-4
length: 15
D: .
size: .
V: TRBV21-1
CDR3: CASSARQGGREKLFF
DNA: TGTGCCAGCAGCGCAAGACAGGGGGGTCGCGAAAAACTGTTTTTT

J: TRBJ1-2
length: 14
D: .
size: .
V: TRBV19
CDR3: CASSSQPEGYGYTF
DNA: TGTGCCAGTAGTAGTCAACCGGAGGGCTATGGCTACACCTTC

J: TRBJ2-3
length: 15
D: TRBD2
size: .
V: TRBV10-2
CDR3: CASSDPSGGVDTQYF
DNA: TGCGCCAGCAGTGACCCTAGCGGGGGGGTGGATACGCAGTATTTT

J: TRBJ2-7
length: 15
D: TRBD1
size: .
V: TRBV6-1
CDR3: CASRDRGDFTYEQYF
DNA: TGTGCCAGCAGGGACAGGGGGGACTTTACCTACGAGCAGTACTTC

J: TRBJ2-7
length: 16
D: .
size: .
V: TRBV4-2
CDR3: CASSQVWGLSSYEQYF
DNA: TGTGCCAGCAGCCAAGTTTGGGGCCTTAGCTCCTACGAGCAGTACTTC

J: TRBJ2-7
length: 15
D: TRBD2
size: .
V: TRBV9
CDR3: CASSVGTSGPLAQYF
DNA: TGTGCCAGCAGCGTAGGTACTAGCGGGCCACTGGCGCAGTACTTC

J: TRBJ2-1
length: 17
D: .
size: .
V: TRBV4-1
CDR3: CASSQDRTALSYNEQFF
DNA: TGCGCCAGCAGCCAAGATAGGACAGCTCTCTCCTACAATGAGCAGTTCTTC

J: TRBJ2-3
length: 15
D: TRBD2
size: once
V: TRBV9
CDR3: CASSARGGLVDTQYF
DNA: TGTGCCAGCAGCGCGCGGGGGGGCCTGGTAGATACGCAGTATTTT

J: TRBJ2-2
length: 15
D: TRBD2
size: .
V: TRBV27
CDR3: CASSFSLAGIGELFF
DNA: TGTGCCAGCAGTTTTAGTCTAGCGGGGATCGGGGAGCTGTTTTTT

J: TRBJ2-7
length: 14
D: .
size: .
V: TRBV7-6
CDR3: CASSLGDTTYEQYF
DNA: TGTGCCAGCAGCTTAGGGGACACGACCTACGAGCAGTACTTC

J: TRBJ2-7
length: 15
D: TRBD1
size: .
V: TRBV5-6
CDR3: CASSLGDREIYEQYF
DNA: TGTGCCAGCAGCTTGGGAGACAGGGAGATATACGAGCAGTACTTC

J: TRBJ2-5
length: 15
D: .
size: .
V: TRBV2
CDR3: CASSTRGVAQETQYF
DNA: TGTGCCAGCAGTACCCGAGGAGTAGCGCAAGAGACCCAGTACTTC

J: TRBJ2-3
length: 16
D: TRBD2
size: .
V: TRBV15
CDR3: CATSKGGRGATDTQYF
DNA: TGTGCCACCAGCAAAGGGGGGCGGGGGGCCACAGATACGCAGTATTTT

J: TRBJ2-3
length: 12
D: .
size: .
V: TRBV7-2
CDR3: CASSLFTDTQYF
DNA: TGTGCCAGCAGCCTGTTCACAGATACGCAGTATTTT

J: TRBJ1-1
length: 13
D: .
size: .
V: TRBV6-6
CDR3: CASSYSAEYEAFF
DNA: TGTGCCAGCAGTTACTCCGCGGAGTACGAAGCTTTCTTT

J: TRBJ2-7
length: 13
D: .
size: .
V: TRBV7-7
CDR3: CASSSHTAGEQYF
DNA: TGTGCTAGCAGCTCCCACACGGCGGGGGAGCAGTACTTC

J: TRBJ2-5
length: 14
D: .
size: .
V: TRBV7-2
CDR3: CASSQGRVQETQYF
DNA: TGTGCCAGCAGCCAAGGTCGGGTCCAAGAGACCCAGTACTTC

J: TRBJ2-7
length: 14
D: .
size: .
V: TRBV27
CDR3: CASRMTRSRYEQYF
DNA: TGTGCCAGCAGGATGACTAGGTCCCGCTACGAGCAGTACTTC

J: TRBJ2-2
length: 15
D: .
size: few
V: TRBV6-4
CDR3: CASSDSGQNTGELFF
DNA: TGTGCCAGCAGTGACTCGGGACAAAACACCGGGGAGCTGTTTTTT

J: TRBJ2-7
length: 13
D: TRBD1
size: .
V: TRBV2
CDR3: CASSRDRDYEQYF
DNA: TGTGCCAGCAGCCGGGACAGGGACTACGAGCAGTACTTC